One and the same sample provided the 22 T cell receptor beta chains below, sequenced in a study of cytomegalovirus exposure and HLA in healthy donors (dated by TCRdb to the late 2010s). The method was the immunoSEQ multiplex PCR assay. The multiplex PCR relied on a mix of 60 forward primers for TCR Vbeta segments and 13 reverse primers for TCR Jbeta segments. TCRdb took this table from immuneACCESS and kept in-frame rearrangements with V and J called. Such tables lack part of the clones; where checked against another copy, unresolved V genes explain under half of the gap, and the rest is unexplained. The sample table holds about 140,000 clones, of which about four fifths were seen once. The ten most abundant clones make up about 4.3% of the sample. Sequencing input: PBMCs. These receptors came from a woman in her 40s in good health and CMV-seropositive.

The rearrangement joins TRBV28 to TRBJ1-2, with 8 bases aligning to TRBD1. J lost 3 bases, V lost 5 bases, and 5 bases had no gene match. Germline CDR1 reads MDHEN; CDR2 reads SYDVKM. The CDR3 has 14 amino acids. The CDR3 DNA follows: TGTGCCAGCAGTCTTACAGGGGGGGACTATGGCTACACCTTC. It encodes CASSLTGGDYGYTF.

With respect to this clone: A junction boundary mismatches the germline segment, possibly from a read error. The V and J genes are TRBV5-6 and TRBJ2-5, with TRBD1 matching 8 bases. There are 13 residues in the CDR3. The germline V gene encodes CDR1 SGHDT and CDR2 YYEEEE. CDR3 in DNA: TGTGCCAGCAGTTCTGGGGAACAGGGGGTTTATCACTTC. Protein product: CASSSGEQGVYHF.

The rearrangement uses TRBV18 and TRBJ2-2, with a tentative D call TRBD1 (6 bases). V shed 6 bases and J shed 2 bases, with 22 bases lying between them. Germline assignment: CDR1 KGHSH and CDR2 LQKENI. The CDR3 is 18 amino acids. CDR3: CASSPRPNRALNTGELFF. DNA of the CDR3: TGTGCCAGCTCGCCAAGGCCTAACAGGGCTCTAAACACCGGGGAGCTGTTTTTT.

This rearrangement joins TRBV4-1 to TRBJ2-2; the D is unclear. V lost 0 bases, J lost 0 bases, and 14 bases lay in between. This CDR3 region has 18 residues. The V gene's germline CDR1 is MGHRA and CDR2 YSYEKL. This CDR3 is CASSQDKEASANTGELFF. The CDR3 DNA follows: TGCGCCAGCAGCCAAGATAAAGAGGCCAGCGCGAACACCGGGGAGCTGTTTTTT.

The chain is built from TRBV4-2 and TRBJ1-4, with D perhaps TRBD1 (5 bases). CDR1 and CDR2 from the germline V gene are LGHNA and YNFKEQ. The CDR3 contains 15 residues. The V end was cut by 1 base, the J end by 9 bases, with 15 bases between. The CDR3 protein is CASSQVQGGNKKLFF. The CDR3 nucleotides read TGTGCCAGCAGCCAAGTTCAGGGCGGCAATAAAAAACTGTTTTTT.

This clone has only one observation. The CDR3: CASSPRQGGGETQYF. The CDR3 nucleotides are TGTGCCAGTAGTCCCCGACAGGGCGGTGGAGAGACCCAGTACTTC. This chain connects TRBV19 to TRBJ2-5; 7 bases fit TRBD1. J was trimmed by 4 bases and V by 5 bases; bases with no gene match: 10. CDR1 is LNHDA, CDR2 SQIVND, per germline (reference sequence). This CDR3 contains 15 residues.

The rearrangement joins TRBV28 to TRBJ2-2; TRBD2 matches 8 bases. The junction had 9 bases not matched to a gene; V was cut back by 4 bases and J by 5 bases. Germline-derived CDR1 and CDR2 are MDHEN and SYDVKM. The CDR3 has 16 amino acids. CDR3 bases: TGTGCCAGCAGTTCCACCAGCGGGGGCGTTACCGGGGAGCTGTTTTTT. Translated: CASSSTSGGVTGELFF.

Here the CDR3 reads CASSPGQGASYGYTF. The CDR3 nucleotides read TGTGCCAGCTCACCAGGCCAGGGGGCGAGTTATGGCTACACCTTC. The chain has TRBV18 and TRBJ1-2, with 8 bases lining up with TRBD1. The CDR3 sequence is 15 residues long. The V gene end was trimmed by 2 bases and the J gene end by 5 bases; junction bases not matched to a gene: 7. The germline CDR1 and CDR2 sequences are KGHSH and LQKENI.

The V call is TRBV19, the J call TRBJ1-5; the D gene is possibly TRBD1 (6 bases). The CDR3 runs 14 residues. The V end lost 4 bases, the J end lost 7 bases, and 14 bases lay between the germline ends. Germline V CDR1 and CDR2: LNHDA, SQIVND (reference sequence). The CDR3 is CASSTRTVTQPQHF. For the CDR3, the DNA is TGTGCCAGTAGTACCCGGACAGTTACGCAGCCCCAGCATTTT. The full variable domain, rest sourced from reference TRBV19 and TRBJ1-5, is DGGITQSPKYLFRKEGQNVTLSCEQNLNHDAMYWYRQDPGQGLRLIYYSQIVNDFQKGDIAEGYSVSREKKESFPLTVTSAQKNPTAFYLCASSTRTVTQPQHFGDGTRLSIL.

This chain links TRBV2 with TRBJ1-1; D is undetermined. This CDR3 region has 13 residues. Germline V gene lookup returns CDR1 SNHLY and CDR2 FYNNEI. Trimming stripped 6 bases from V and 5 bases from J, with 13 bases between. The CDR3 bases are TGTGCCAGCAGCGGACTCTCGGGGACTGAAGCTTTCTTT. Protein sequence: CASSGLSGTEAFF.

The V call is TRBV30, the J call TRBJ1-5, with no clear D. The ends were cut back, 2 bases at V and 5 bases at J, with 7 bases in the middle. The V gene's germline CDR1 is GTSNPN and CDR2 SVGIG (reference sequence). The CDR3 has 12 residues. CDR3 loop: CAWSSGYQPQHF. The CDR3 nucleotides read TGTGCCTGGAGTTCAGGCTATCAGCCCCAGCATTTT. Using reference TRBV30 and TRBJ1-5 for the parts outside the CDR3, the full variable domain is SQTIHQWPATLVQPVGSPLSLECTVEGTSNPNLYWYRQAAGRGLQLLFYSVGIGQISSEVPQNLSASRPQDRQFILSSKKLLLSDSGFYLCAWSSGYQPQHFGDGTRLSIL.

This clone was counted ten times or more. CDR3 bases: TGTGCCAGCAGTTACGGTGAGGGGGCCAAGTATGAAAAACTGTTTTTT. Its protein product is CASSYGEGAKYEKLFF. The chain recombines TRBV6-5 with TRBJ1-4; TRBD1 aligns across 7 bases. Per the germline V gene, CDR1 is MNHEY and CDR2 is SVGAGI. CDR3 size: 16 residues. V shed 2 bases and J 6 bases; nucleotides not matched to a gene: 9.

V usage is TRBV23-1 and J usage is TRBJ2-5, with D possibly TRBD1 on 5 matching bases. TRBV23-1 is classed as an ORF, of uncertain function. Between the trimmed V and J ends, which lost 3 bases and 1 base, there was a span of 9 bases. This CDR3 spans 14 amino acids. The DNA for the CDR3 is TGCGCCAGCAGTCAGGGGCAGTCCCAAGAGACCCAGTACTTC. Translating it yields CASSQGQSQETQYF.

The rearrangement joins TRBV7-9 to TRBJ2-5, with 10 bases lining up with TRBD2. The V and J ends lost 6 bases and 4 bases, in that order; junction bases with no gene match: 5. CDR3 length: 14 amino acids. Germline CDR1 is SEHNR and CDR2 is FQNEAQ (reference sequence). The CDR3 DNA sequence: TGTGCCAGCAGTCCGAGCGGGAGGGGAGAGACCCAGTACTTC. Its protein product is CASSPSGRGETQYF.

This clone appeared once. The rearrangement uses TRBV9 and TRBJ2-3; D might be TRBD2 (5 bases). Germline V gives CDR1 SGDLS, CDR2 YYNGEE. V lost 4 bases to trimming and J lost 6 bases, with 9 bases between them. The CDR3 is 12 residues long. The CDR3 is CASSSLVDTQYF. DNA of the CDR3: TGTGCCAGCAGCTCACTAGTCGATACGCAGTATTTT.

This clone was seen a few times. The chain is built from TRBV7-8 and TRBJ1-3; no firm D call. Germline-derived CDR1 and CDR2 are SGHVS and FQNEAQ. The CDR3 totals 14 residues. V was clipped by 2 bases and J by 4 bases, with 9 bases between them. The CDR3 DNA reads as TGTGCCAGCAGCTTAAGCACCGCGGGAAACACCATATATTTT. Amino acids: CASSLSTAGNTIYF.

The DNA for the CDR3 is TGTGCCAGCAGCTTGACGTCAGGTCGGTCTGGGGCCAACGTCCTGACTTTC. Translated, it gives CASSLTSGRSGANVLTF. V is TRBV5-6 and J is TRBJ2-6; D is ambiguous. Looked up from germline, CDR1 is SGHDT and CDR2 is YYEEEE. V dropped 1 base and J dropped 1 base, with 12 bases sitting between them. The CDR3 sequence is 17 residues long.

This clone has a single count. This CDR3 is CASSLSSGITTGELFF. In nucleotides, the CDR3 is TGTGCCAGCAGCTTATCGAGCGGGATCACCACCGGGGAGCTGTTTTTT. This chain joins TRBV7-3 and TRBJ2-2; TRBD2 matches 7 bases. This CDR3 has 16 residues. Looked up from germline, CDR1 is SGHTA and CDR2 is FQGTGA. V trimming: 2 bases; J trimming: 4 bases; junction bases outside the gene matches: 7.

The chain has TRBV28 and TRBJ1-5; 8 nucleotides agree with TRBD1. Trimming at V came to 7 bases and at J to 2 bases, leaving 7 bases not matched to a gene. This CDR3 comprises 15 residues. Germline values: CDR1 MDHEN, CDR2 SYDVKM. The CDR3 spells CASNPWGQGNQPQHF. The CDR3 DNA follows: TGTGCCAGCAATCCCTGGGGACAGGGCAATCAGCCCCAGCATTTT.

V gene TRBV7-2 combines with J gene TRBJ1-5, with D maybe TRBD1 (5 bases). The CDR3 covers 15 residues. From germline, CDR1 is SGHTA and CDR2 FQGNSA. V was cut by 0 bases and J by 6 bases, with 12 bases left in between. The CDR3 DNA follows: TGTGCCAGCAGCTTAGCGCTCGGGGGACCTCAGCCCCAGCATTTT. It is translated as CASSLALGGPQPQHF.

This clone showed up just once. The CDR3 DNA is TGTGCCAGCAGTACCCCGGACAGGGGGCAGGGTAACTATGGCTACACCTTC. This gives the protein CASSTPDRGQGNYGYTF. V usage is TRBV28 and J usage is TRBJ1-2; TRBD1 matches 11 bases. The CDR3 spans 17 residues. V was clipped by 5 bases and J by 1 base; unmatched bases: 9. Germline V gives CDR1 MDHEN, CDR2 SYDVKM.

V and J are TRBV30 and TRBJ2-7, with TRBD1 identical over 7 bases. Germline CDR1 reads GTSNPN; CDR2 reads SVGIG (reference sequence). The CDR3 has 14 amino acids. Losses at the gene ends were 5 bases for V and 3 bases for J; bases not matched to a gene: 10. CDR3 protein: CAWGRQGKFYEQYF. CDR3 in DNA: TGTGCCTGGGGGAGACAGGGTAAATTCTACGAGCAGTACTTC.